A single sample gave rise to the 6 T cell receptor beta chains below, sequenced in a study of cytomegalovirus exposure and HLA in healthy donors. Primers for the PCR totalled 60 Vbeta and 13 Jbeta. Assay: immunoSEQ multiplex PCR; the TCRdb copy retains only in-frame clones and omits some. The sample consists of 200,000 to 250,000 clones, 75% to 80% of them appearing once. The sample consisted of PBMCs. The receptors were gathered from a man aged 18 to 29 in good health and CMV-seronegative.

This clone was seen once. CDR3 coding DNA: TGTGCCACCAACATGGACTGGGGCAATCAGCCCCAGCATTTT. Amino acids: CATNMDWGNQPQHF. The rearrangement uses TRBV19 and TRBJ1-5; D remains ambiguous. This CDR3 contains 14 residues. The germline V gene encodes CDR1 LNHDA and CDR2 SQIVND (reference sequence). Trimming took off 10 bases at V and 2 bases at J, with 15 bases between the two ends.

The J gene is TRBJ1-5, the V gene TRBV13, with TRBD1 as a possible D gene (6 bases). Between the trimmed V and J ends, which lost 2 bases and 9 bases, there was a span of 14 bases. This CDR3 comprises 14 residues. Germline lookup yields CDR1 PRHDT and CDR2 FYEKMQ (reference sequence). The CDR3 coding sequence is TGTGCCAGCAGCTTAAGGGGGAACCAAAGGCCCCAGCATTTT. As protein: CASSLRGNQRPQHF. The full variable domain, rest sourced from reference TRBV13 and TRBJ1-5, is AAGVIQSPRHLIKEKRETATLKCYPIPRHDTVYWYQQGPGQDPQFLISFYEKMQSDKGSIPDRFSAQQFSDYHSELNMSSLELGDSALYFCASSLRGNQRPQHFGDGTRLSIL.

This chain links TRBV5-1 with TRBJ1-6; D remains ambiguous. Germline values: CDR1 SGHRS, CDR2 YFSETQ. Trimming took off 4 bases at V and 0 bases at J, with 17 bases between the two ends. This CDR3 has 18 amino acids. The CDR3 protein is CASSQSSNPSSYNSPLHF. In DNA, the CDR3 is TGCGCCAGCAGCCAAAGTTCTAACCCTAGCTCCTATAATTCACCCCTCCACTTT. Drawing the rest from reference TRBV5-1 and TRBJ1-6, the complete variable domain is KAGVTQTPRYLIKTRGQQVTLSCSPISGHRSVSWYQQTPGQGLQFLFEYFSETQRNKGNFPGRFSGRQFSNSRSEMNVSTLELGDSALYLCASSQSSNPSSYNSPLHFGNGTRLTVT.

The gene calls are TRBV27 and TRBJ2-7; D possibly corresponds to TRBD1 (5 bases). The CDR3 sequence is 13 residues long. V was cut by 5 bases and J by 4 bases, with 12 bases left in between. Germline CDR1 reads MNHEY; CDR2 reads SMNVEV (reference sequence). The CDR3 nucleotides read TGTGCCAGCAGTAGGGGCCAGTATTACGAGCAGTACTTC. Its protein is CASSRGQYYEQYF.

J is TRBJ2-7 and V is TRBV5-5; 7 bases map to TRBD1. The CDR3 consists of 13 residues. V trimming: 2 bases; J trimming: 6 bases; junction bases outside the gene matches: 5. Germline V lookup: CDR1 SGHKS, CDR2 YYEKEE (reference sequence). Here the CDR3 reads CASSFRQGGEQYF. CDR3 DNA: TGTGCCAGCAGCTTCCGACAGGGTGGCGAGCAGTACTTC.

This chain uses TRBV6-5 with TRBJ2-5; D is undetermined. There are 15 residues in the CDR3. Germline assignment: CDR1 MNHEY and CDR2 SVGAGI. Trimming removed 2 bases at V and 2 bases at J, with 12 bases between. The CDR3 loop is CASSYTSGTQETQYF. In DNA form, the CDR3 reads TGTGCCAGCAGTTACACCTCAGGTACTCAAGAGACCCAGTACTTC.